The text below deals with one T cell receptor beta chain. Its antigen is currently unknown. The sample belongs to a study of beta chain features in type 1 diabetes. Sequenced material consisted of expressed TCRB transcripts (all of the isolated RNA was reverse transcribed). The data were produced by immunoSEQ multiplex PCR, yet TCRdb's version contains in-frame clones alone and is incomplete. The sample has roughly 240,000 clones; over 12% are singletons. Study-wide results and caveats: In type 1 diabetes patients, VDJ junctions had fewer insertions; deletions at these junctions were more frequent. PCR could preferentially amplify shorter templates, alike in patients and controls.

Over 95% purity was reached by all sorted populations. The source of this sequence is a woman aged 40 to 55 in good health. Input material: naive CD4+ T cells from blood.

CDR3 in DNA: TGTGCCAGCAGCTTGGTAAGAGATTCACCCCTCCACTTT. Amino acid sequence: CASSLVRDSPLHF. The rearrangement uses TRBV5-4 and TRBJ1-6; the D is unclear. V lost 0 bases to trimming and J lost 8 bases, with 6 bases between them. This CDR3 has 13 amino acids. Germline V gene sequence: CDR1 SGHNT, CDR2 YYREEE (reference sequence).